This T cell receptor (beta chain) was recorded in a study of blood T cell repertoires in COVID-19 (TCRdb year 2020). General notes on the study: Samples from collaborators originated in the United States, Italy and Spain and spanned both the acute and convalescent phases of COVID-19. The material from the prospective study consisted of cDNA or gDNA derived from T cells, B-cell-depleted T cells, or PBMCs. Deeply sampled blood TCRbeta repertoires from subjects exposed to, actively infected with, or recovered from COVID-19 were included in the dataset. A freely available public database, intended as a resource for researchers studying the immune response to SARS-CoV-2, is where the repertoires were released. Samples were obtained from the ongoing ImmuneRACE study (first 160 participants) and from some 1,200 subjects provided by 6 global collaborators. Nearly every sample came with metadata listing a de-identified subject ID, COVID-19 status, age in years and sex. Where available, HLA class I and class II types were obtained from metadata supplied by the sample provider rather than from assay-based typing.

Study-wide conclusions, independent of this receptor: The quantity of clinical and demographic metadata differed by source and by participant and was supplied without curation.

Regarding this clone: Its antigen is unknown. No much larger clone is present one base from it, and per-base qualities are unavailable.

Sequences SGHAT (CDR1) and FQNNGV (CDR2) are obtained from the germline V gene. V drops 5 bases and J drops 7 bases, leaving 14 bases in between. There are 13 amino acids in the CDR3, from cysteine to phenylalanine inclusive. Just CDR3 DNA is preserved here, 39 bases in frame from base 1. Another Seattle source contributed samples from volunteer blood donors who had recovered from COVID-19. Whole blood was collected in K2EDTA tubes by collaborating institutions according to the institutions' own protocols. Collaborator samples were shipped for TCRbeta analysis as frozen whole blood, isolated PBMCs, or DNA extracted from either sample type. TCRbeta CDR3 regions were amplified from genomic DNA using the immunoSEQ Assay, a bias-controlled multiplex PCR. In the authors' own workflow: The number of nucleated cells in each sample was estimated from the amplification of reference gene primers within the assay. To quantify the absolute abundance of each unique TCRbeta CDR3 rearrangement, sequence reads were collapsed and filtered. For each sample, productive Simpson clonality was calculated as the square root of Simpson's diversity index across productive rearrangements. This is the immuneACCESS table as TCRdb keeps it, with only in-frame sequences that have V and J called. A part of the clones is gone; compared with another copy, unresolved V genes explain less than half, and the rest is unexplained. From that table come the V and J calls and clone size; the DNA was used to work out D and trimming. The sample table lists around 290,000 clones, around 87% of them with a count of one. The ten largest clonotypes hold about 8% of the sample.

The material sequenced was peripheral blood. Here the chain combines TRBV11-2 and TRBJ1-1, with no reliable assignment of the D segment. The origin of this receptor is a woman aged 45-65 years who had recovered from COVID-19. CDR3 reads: CASSPPQQYEAFF. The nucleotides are TGTGCCAGCAGCCCACCACAGCAATATGAAGCTTTCTTT.